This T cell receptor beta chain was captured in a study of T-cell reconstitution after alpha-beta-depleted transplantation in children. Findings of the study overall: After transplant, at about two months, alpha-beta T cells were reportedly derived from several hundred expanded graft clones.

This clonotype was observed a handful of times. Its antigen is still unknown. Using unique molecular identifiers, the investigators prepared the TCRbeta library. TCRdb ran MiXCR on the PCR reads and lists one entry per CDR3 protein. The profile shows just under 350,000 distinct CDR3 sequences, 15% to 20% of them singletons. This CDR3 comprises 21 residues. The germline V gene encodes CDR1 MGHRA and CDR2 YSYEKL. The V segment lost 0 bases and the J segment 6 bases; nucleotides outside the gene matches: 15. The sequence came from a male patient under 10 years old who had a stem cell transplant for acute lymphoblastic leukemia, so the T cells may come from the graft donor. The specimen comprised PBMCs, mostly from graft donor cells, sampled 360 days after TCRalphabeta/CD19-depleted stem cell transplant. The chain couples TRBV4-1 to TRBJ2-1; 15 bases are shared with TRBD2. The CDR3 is CASSQERRTSGRAGDRNEQFF. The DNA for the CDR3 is TGCGCCAGCAGCCAAGAAAGAAGGACTAGCGGGAGGGCCGGGGATCGCAATGAGCAGTTCTTC.